This TCR beta chain was documented in a study of OX40 agonist ivuxolimab in advanced cancers. Study-wide context: At 0.01 to 10 mg/kg, ivuxolimab was administered intravenously to patients every 2 weeks. Participants averaged about 66 years of age (range about 23 to 80) and were 82.7% male.

Clones were read by immunoSEQ multiplex PCR, and TCRdb kept only the in-frame ones, dropping some. Among approximately 100,000 clones listed, roughly nine tenths were seen once. CDR3 length: 16 amino acids. Trimming shortened V by 4 bases and J by 4 bases, and 19 bases separated the two germline ends. Germline CDR1 and CDR2: MNHNS and SASEGT. The rearrangement links TRBV6-1 to TRBJ2-5, with D perhaps TRBD2 (6 bases). The sequence was obtained from an adult with an advanced solid tumor such as melanoma, head and neck, liver or kidney cancer. The specimen was CD4+ or CD8+ T cells sorted from blood, collected in a trial of the OX40 agonist ivuxolimab. The CDR3 protein is CASSANPIGSRETQYF. CDR3 DNA: TGTGCCAGCAGTGCCAACCCAATCGGGAGTAGAGAGACCCAGTACTTC.